This T cell receptor beta chain was recovered during a study of response to subunit inactivated influenza vaccine (dated by TCRdb to the late 2010s). Study-level background: Deep quantitative profiling of the T cell receptor repertoire was used in the study to follow responses to a trivalent subunit inactivated influenza vaccine. The study at large found these results: The authors proposed that each seasonal influenza vaccination may bring in only a limited number of new T cells.

This clonotype has more than one count but fewer than ten. What antigen it recognizes has not been identified. Base qualities are not recorded, but no much larger clone differs from it by a single base. Spanning cysteine to phenylalanine, the CDR3 consists of 11 amino acids. The retained sequence is limited to the CDR3, 33 bases, with the frame set at the first base. V and J lose 1 base and 12 bases, and a span of 7 bases separates them. Reading the germline V gene (reference sequence) gives CDR1 LNHNV and CDR2 YYDKDF. Libraries were prepared through RT-PCR. The instrument was an Illumina HiSeq 2500. Clones were called with MiXCR by TCRdb after fastp trimmed the public reads at Q25, and only in-frame beta chains were retained. CDR3 protein sequences are deduplicated, and each keeps its most common genes and DNA. The sample has around 540,000 distinct CDR3 sequences on record, over 9.5% of them singletons. The ten biggest clones cover 10% to 13% of the sample.

The chain joins TRBV15 to TRBJ2-1; no D gene can be assigned with confidence. The source was PBMCs from blood, collected on the day of vaccination. This receptor was obtained from a man aged 45-65 years who received an inactivated influenza vaccine. Donor details come from another sample of the same person, matched by shared clones. The CDR3 protein sequence reads: CATSRGLMQFF. The sequenced DNA is TGTGCCACCAGCAGAGGGCTAATGCAGTTCTTC.